The 6 T cell receptor beta chains below were found in one sample sequenced in a study of T cell changes during pregnancy in multiple sclerosis. Measured with immunoSEQ multiplex PCR; TCRdb has only the in-frame clones, and not every one. Here the sample spans under 70,000 clones, around 92% being singletons. Here the sequenced sample was peripheral blood, taken in the third trimester of pregnancy. Receptors originate from a female donor in good health, enrolled as a control in a pregnancy study.

CDR3 nucleotide sequence: TGCGCCAGCCATCCCCAGACTCAGACAGATACGCAGTATTTT. Amino acids: CASHPQTQTDTQYF. V and J are TRBV5-1 and TRBJ2-3; D is unclear. This CDR3 is 14 amino acids long. The ends were cut back, 7 bases at V and 3 bases at J, with 15 bases in the middle. Germline lookup yields CDR1 SGHRS and CDR2 YFSETQ.

The chain recombines TRBV2 with TRBJ1-2; no clear D. In germline, CDR1 is SNHLY, CDR2 FYNNEI. Trimming stripped 6 bases from V and 0 bases from J, with 5 bases between. The CDR3 has 12 amino acids. CDR3 sequence reads: CASSTTNYGYTF. For the CDR3, the DNA is TGTGCCAGCAGCACAACTAACTATGGCTACACCTTC.

This chain uses TRBV15 with TRBJ2-5; D uncertain. The CDR3 contains 12 residues. Trimming shortened V by 1 base and J by 11 bases, and 11 bases separated the two germline ends. The V gene's germline CDR1 is LNHNV and CDR2 YYDKDF (reference sequence). The chain's CDR3 is CATSRAGGHQYF. DNA for the CDR3: TGTGCCACCAGCAGAGCTGGCGGCCATCAGTACTTC.

In this sample, this clone turned up once. The genes are TRBV5-1 and TRBJ2-2; 8 bases align to TRBD1. Germline V CDR1 and CDR2: SGHRS, YFSETQ. V lost 7 bases to trimming and J lost 4 bases; unmatched junction nucleotides: 6. The CDR3 is made up of 14 amino acids. CDR3 region: CASRGQGGTGELFF. CDR3 sequence (DNA): TGCGCCAGCCGAGGACAGGGAGGCACCGGGGAGCTGTTTTTT.

The chain joins TRBV5-6 to TRBJ2-5; 8 nucleotides agree with TRBD2. The CDR3 has 15 amino acids. CDR1 is SGHDT and CDR2 is YYEEEE in the germline V gene. The junction had 2 bases not matched to a gene; V was cut back by 0 bases and J by 1 base. In DNA, the CDR3 is TGTGCCAGCAGCTTGGCCGGGAGGGCCCAAGAGACCCAGTACTTC. Protein: CASSLAGRAQETQYF.

The chain has TRBV6-5 and TRBJ2-7; D unclear. CDR1 is MNHEY and CDR2 is SVGAGI in the germline V gene. The V and J ends lost 6 bases and 2 bases respectively, with 5 bases between them. This CDR3 comprises 11 residues. The CDR3 is CASRSPYEQYF. The DNA for the CDR3 is TGTGCCAGCAGGAGTCCCTACGAGCAGTACTTC.